The subject of this entry is one T cell receptor beta chain. Its matching antigen is unknown. This record comes from a study of cytomegalovirus exposure and HLA in healthy donors. Broader study findings: Most TCR sequences were uncommon, yet certain public TCRs appeared in many donors. A few chains tied to CMV proved CMV antigen-specific in vitro. In the roughly 120 validation repertoires, a later analysis found that first-cohort TCR clusters tended to co-occur.

Germline V gene lookup returns CDR1 MGHRA and CDR2 YSYEKL. V was pared by 0 bases and J by 7 bases, with 8 bases of the junction left unmatched. The CDR3 extends over 15 amino acids. The assay was immunoSEQ multiplex PCR, and TCRdb's table has in-frame clones only and misses some. The profile covers 300,000 to 400,000 clones, with roughly 89% appearing a single time and 0.65% to 0.95% taken by the ten largest. The V gene is TRBV4-1, the J gene TRBJ2-7; 8 positions agree with TRBD1. Sequencing used PBMCs. This clonotype originated in a woman in her late teens or twenties in good health and CMV-seronegative. DNA of the CDR3: TGCGCCAGCAGCCAAGATGGGCAGGGGGCGGGTGAGCAGTACTTC. It translates to CASSQDGQGAGEQYF.